This T cell receptor (beta chain) was observed in a study of STAT5B mutations in CD4+ large granular lymphocyte leukemia (dated by TCRdb to 2021 to 2024). The study in broad terms: Among healthy controls, the CDR3 'QG' motif was associated with a particular HLA allele. The study compared the TCRbeta repertoires of patients with CD4+ T-cell large granular lymphocyte leukemia against the TCRbeta repertoires of healthy blood donors. The purity of purified fractions was confirmed by flow cytometry on FACSCanto II or FACSVerse to exceed 95% among lymphocytes. Paper-wide results and their limitations: Data were not HLA-matched; higher clonality in CD4+ versus CD8+ T-LGLL could reflect the relatively small sample size. TRBV06-family usage was enriched among the top patient clones (8/27) compared with healthy controls (2/35). The main leukemic clonotypes were found to be private to each patient, although 25% of the main leukemic clonotypes were detected at low frequency in the non-leukemic repertoires of other patients. Greater clonality appeared to be present in CD4-sorted patient repertoires than in healthy CD4+ repertoires, and the difference was retained after the putative leukemic clones were removed.

From cysteine to phenylalanine, the CDR3 is 16 amino acids long. Only CDR3 DNA is held: 48 bases, read in frame from base 1. The germline V gene gives CDR1 as MGHRA and CDR2 as YSYEKL. V gives up 2 bases and J gives up 4 bases, and the segment between their germline ends measures 16 bases. The healthy control group was made up of a few dozen blood donors, and the Finnish Red Cross blood service supplied their buffy coats. All TCR-sequenced material derived from peripheral blood: patient blood samples and healthy donor buffy coats. Peripheral blood mononuclear cells were isolated by Ficoll-Hypaque gradient centrifugation. CD4+ cells were magnetically purified from the buffy coats of healthy controls. The Gentra Puregene Cell and Tissue kit was used to extract genomic DNA, and a Qubit 2.0 fluorometer was used to measure the amount of genomic DNA. With respect to this clone: Its binding antigen is unknown. No quality values exist for individual bases; no much larger clone is one base distant.

TCRbeta rearrangements were sequenced from genomic DNA using the immunoSEQ assay at survey resolution. Concerning the study's data processing: In the TCR sequencing data, the lowest productive clonotype frequency that could be detected was 2.59 x 10-5. Analyses included only productive TCRbeta rearrangements, meaning complete and in-frame sequences. The clonality of each sample was calculated as Simpson clonality in the immunoSEQ Analyzer version 3.0. Clones were binned by frequency as very rare, small, medium, large (1-20%) or hyperexpanded (>20%). Generation probabilities were estimated with OLGA 1.2.3, V-gene circos plots were made with VDJtools, specificities were searched in VDJdb, and CDR3 motifs were identified with GLIPH. As stored in TCRdb, this immuneACCESS dataset retains in-frame rearrangements with V and J assigned. A fraction of the clones does not appear; measured against another copy, unresolved V genes explain less than half of the discrepancy, and the remainder lacks a known reason. D and trimming come from the DNA, and the V and J calls and clone size come from that table. For this sample the table gives 37,000 or so clones, of which about four fifths were detected only once. The biggest ten clones account for around 0.37% of the sample.

The chain was built from TRBV4-1 and TRBJ2-3; the D segment may tentatively be TRBD1 or TRBD2, each giving 5 matched bases. Sequenced input: CD4+ T cells from blood buffy coats. This receptor was obtained from a human donor in good health. In nucleotide form, the sequence is TGCGCCAGCAGCCAACCCCAACTAGGACAATCAGATACGCAGTATTTT. This translates into CASSQPQLGQSDTQYF.